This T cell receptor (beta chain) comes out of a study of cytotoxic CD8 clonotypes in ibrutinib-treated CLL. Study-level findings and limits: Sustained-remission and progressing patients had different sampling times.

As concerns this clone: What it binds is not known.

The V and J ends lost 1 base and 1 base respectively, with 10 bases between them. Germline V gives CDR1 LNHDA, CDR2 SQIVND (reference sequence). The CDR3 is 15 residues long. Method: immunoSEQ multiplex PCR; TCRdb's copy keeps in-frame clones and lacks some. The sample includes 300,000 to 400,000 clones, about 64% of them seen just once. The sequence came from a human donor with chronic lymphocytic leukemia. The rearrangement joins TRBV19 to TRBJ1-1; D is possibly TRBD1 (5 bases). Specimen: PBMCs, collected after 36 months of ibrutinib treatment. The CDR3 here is CASSIVFGGNTEAFF. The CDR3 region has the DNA TGTGCCAGTAGTATAGTGTTCGGGGGGAACACTGAAGCTTTCTTT.